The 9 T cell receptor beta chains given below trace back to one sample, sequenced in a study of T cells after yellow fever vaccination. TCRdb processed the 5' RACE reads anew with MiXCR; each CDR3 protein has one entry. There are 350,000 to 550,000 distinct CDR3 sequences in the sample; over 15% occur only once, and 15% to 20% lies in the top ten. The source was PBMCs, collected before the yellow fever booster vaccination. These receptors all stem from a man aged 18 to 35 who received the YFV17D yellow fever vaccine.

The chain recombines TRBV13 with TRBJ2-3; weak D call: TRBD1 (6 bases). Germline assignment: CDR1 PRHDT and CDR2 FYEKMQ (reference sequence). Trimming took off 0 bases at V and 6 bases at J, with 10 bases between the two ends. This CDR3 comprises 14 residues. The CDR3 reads CASSLGVGADTQYF. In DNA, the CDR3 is TGTGCCAGCAGCTTAGGTGTGGGGGCGGATACGCAGTATTTT.

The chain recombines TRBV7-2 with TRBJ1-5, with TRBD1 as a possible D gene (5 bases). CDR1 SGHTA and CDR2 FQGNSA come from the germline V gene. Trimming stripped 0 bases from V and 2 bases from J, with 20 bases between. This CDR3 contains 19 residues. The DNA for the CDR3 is TGTGCCAGCAGCTTAGCGAGTAGAGGGGCCGGGGTAGGCAATCAGCCCCAGCATTTT. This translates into CASSLASRGAGVGNQPQHF.

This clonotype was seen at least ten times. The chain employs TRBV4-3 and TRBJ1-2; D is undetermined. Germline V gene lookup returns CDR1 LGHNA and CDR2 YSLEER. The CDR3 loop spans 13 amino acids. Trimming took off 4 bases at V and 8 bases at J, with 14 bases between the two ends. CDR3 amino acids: CASSRRIGEGYTF. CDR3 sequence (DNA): TGCGCCAGCAGCCGGCGTATCGGAGAGGGCTACACCTTC.

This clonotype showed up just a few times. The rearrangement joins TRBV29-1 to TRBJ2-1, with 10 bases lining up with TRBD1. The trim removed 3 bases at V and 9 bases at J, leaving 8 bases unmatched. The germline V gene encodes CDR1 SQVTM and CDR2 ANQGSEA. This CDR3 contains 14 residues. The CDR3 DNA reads TGCAGCGTTGACCGGGACAGGGGCCACGGTGAGCAGTTCTTC. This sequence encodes CSVDRDRGHGEQFF.

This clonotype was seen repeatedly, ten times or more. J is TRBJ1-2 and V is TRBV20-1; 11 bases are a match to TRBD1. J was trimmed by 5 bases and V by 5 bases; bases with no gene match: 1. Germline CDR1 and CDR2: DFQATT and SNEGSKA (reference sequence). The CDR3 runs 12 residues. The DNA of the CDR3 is TGCAGTGCTGGACAGGGGGCGTATGGCTACACCTTC. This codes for CSAGQGAYGYTF.

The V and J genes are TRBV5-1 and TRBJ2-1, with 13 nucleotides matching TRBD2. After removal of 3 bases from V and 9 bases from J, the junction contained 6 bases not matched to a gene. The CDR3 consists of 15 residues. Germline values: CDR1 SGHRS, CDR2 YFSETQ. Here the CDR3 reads CASSSTSGGDIEQFF. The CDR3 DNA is TGCGCCAGCAGCTCCACTAGCGGGGGGGATATTGAGCAGTTCTTC.

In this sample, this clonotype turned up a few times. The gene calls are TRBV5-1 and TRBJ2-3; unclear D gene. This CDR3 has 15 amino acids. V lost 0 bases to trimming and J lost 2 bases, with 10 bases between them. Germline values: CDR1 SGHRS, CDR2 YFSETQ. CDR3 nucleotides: TGCGCCAGCAGCTTGGTTTCGGGCACCACAGATACGCAGTATTTT. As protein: CASSLVSGTTDTQYF. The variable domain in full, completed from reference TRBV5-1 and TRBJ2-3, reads KAGVTQTPRYLIKTRGQQVTLSCSPISGHRSVSWYQQTPGQGLQFLFEYFSETQRNKGNFPGRFSGRQFSNSRSEMNVSTLELGDSALYLCASSLVSGTTDTQYFGPGTRLTVL.

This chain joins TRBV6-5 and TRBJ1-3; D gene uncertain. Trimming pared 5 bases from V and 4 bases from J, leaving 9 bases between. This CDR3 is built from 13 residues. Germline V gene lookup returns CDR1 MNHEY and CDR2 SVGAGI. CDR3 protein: CASSTVAGNTIYF. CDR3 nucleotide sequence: TGTGCCAGCAGTACTGTAGCGGGAAACACCATATATTTT.

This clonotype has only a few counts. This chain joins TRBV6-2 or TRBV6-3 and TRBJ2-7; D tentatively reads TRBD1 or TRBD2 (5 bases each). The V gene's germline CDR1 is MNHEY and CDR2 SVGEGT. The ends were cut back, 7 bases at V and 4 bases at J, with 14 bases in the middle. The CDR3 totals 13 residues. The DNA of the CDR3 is TGTGCCAGCAACGAGCAGGGCGGGTACGAGCAGTACTTC. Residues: CASNEQGGYEQYF.